The source of this T cell receptor beta chain is a study of blood T cells in healthy people across ages. Study as a whole: Template switching picked up about one barcoded beta molecule for each two T cells. General study results and limits: A strong correlation between TCR beta diversity and naive T cell percentage was seen. PBMCs were not sorted, which prevented a conclusive comparison of naive versus antigen-experienced cells.

For this clonotype: Its antigen is not known.

A second about 6 to 11 cycle PCR used barcoded and J-beta primers. One entry per CDR3 protein results from TCRdb running MiXCR on the 5' RACE reads. Of under 800,000 distinct CDR3 sequences in the sample, roughly 47% are singletons; the top ten hold 20% to 25%. The CDR3 runs to 16 residues. Germline trimming cut 1 base from V and 0 bases from J; bases unmatched to any gene: 1. Germline CDR1 DFQATT, CDR2 SNEGSKA (reference sequence). The source is a woman between 55 and 75 years old in good health. The chain joins TRBV20-1 to TRBJ2-1; 12 nucleotides agree with TRBD2. Source material: blood. This chain's CDR3 is CSARGTSGVSYNEQFF. CDR3 DNA: TGCAGTGCTAGAGGGACTAGCGGGGTCTCCTACAATGAGCAGTTCTTC.